Sequencing of this T cell receptor (beta chain) was carried out in a study of blood T cell repertoires in COVID-19. Overall study: Collection of acute and convalescent COVID-19 samples took place in the United States, Italy and Spain. PBMCs, B-cell-depleted T cells, or T cells were the source of the cDNA or gDNA that made up the material.

The CDR3 loop spans 12 amino acids. How the authors handled the data: Nucleated cell number was recorded as an estimate derived from reference gene primer amplification. The protocol was immunoSEQ multiplex PCR, while the TCRdb copy is restricted to in-frame clones and leaves out a portion. V and J calls and clone size are copied from that table; D and trimming were computed from the DNA. The top ten hold over 15% of the sample, which has tens of thousands of clones, roughly 80% seen once. What was sequenced was peripheral blood. The chain has TRBV21-1 and TRBJ2-7; the table's D call of TRBD1 was not tested on the DNA. TRBV21-1 is deemed a pseudogene. This TCR was recovered from a human donor in a cohort sampled during active COVID-19. This CDR3 reads CASYPRGFEQYF. The CDR3 DNA sequence: TGTGCCAGCTACCCAAGGGGCTTCGAGCAGTACTTC.